Listed below are T cell receptor beta chains from one sample, sequenced in a study of blood T cell repertoires in COVID-19. Method: immunoSEQ multiplex PCR; TCRdb's copy keeps in-frame clones and lacks some. The sample lists around 450,000 clones; 80% to 90% were seen once. Sequenced sample: peripheral blood. The receptors shown here come from a woman in her twenties or thirties with acute or convalescent COVID-19. Both conserved end residues are part of each CDR3. D genes are given only for firm matches. A row's size may be missing; if present it is once, few, many or a size class.

d_call	v_call	j_call	clone_size	cdr3_nt	cdr3_aa
.	TRBV6-1	TRBJ1-5	.	TGTGCCAGCAGTGAAGCGCTAACAGTCAATCAGCCCCAGCATTTT	CASSEALTVNQPQHF
.	TRBV9	TRBJ1-4	.	TGTGCCAGCAGCGTGGGGAGCGGGTCCACTAATGAAAAACTGTTTTTT	CASSVGSGSTNEKLFF
.	TRBV3-1/TRBV3-2	TRBJ2-3	.	TGTGCCAGCAGCCGAGGAGGGGGGGGTTCGACAGATACGCAGTATTTT	CASSRGGGGSTDTQYF
.	TRBV7-9	TRBJ1-1	.	TGTGCCAGCTCCGGGGGTCGGGGCACTGAAGCTTTCTTT	CASSGGRGTEAFF
.	TRBV4-1	TRBJ2-1	.	TGCGCCAGCAGCCTATATCCCGCCGGTGAGCAGTTCTTC	CASSLYPAGEQFF
.	TRBV7-2	TRBJ2-7	.	TGTGCCAGCAGCTTAGGAGGGGGATACGAGCAGTACTTC	CASSLGGGYEQYF
.	TRBV29-1	TRBJ1-2	.	TGCAGCGTTGTTCCGAGGTCGGGCTATGGCTACACCTTC	CSVVPRSGYGYTF
.	TRBV7-2	TRBJ2-1	.	TGTGCCAGCAGCCGCTGGCGAAGCGGGTTGCAGTTCTTC	CASSRWRSGLQFF
TRBD2	TRBV12-5	TRBJ2-3	.	TGTGCTAGTGGTTTGGTGAAGCGGGGGAGAGCAGATACGCAGTATTTT	CASGLVKRGRADTQYF
.	TRBV4-1	TRBJ1-5	once	TGCGCCAGCAGCCTGGGGGGTCAGCCCCAGCATTTT	CASSLGGQPQHF
.	TRBV13	TRBJ2-1	.	TGTGCCAGCAGCTTAGGTGGGGGCCCCAACAATGAGCAGTTCTTC	CASSLGGGPNNEQFF
TRBD2	TRBV4-1	TRBJ2-2	.	TGCGCCAGCAGCCGACCCCAATCGGGGGGTGGGAACACCGGGGAGCTGTTTTTT	CASSRPQSGGGNTGELFF
.	TRBV30	TRBJ2-1	.	TGTGCCTGGAAAAAGTCGAGTGAGCAGTTCTTC	CAWKKSSEQFF
.	TRBV5-6	TRBJ1-3	.	TGTGCCAGCAGCTTTGGGACTATGGTAAACACCATATATTTT	CASSFGTMVNTIYF
TRBD1	TRBV14	TRBJ2-2	.	TGTGCCAGCCGTACGACAGGGGCCACCGGGGAGCTGTTTTTT	CASRTTGATGELFF
.	TRBV19	TRBJ2-1	.	TGTGCCAGTAGCCCCACAAAAGTGGGGGCGGAGCAGTTCTTC	CASSPTKVGAEQFF
TRBD1	TRBV6-5	TRBJ2-5	.	TGTGCCAGCCGCAAAGGGACAGGGGTGGAGACCCAGTACTTC	CASRKGTGVETQYF
.	TRBV18	TRBJ1-1	.	TGTGCCAGCTCAACACAACAGGGTACGGGCACTGAAGCTTTCTTT	CASSTQQGTGTEAFF
TRBD1	TRBV11-3	TRBJ2-2	.	TGTGCCAGCAGATACGACAGGGACACCGGGGAGCTGTTTTTT	CASRYDRDTGELFF
.	TRBV5-1	TRBJ1-2	once	TGCGCCAGCAGCCTGGAGACAGGCCCCGCCACCTATGGCTACACCTTC	CASSLETGPATYGYTF
TRBD2	TRBV28	TRBJ2-7	.	TGTGCCAGCAGTTTTAGGAGCATTGCGGGGGTCTCCTACGAGCAGTACTTC	CASSFRSIAGVSYEQYF
.	TRBV7-2	TRBJ2-2	.	TGTGCCAGCAGCTTCGGTAAAATCACCGGGGAGCTGTTTTTT	CASSFGKITGELFF
.	TRBV5-6	TRBJ1-2	.	TGTGCCAGCAGCTTGGGCTGGGGGGTTGGCTACACCTTC	CASSLGWGVGYTF
.	TRBV9	TRBJ1-3	.	TGTGCCAGCAGCGTATACCCCCAAGTTGGAGTATCTGGAAACACCATATATTTT	CASSVYPQVGVSGNTIYF
.	TRBV12-5	TRBJ2-1	.	TGTGCTAGTGGTTTGGTAAGTATGCCGACAGGTTACAATGAGCAGTTCTTC	CASGLVSMPTGYNEQFF
.	TRBV7-9	TRBJ1-4	.	TGTGCCAGCACCGACCCTAGGACGGTCCCTCAGGGCGAAAAACTGTTTTTT	CASTDPRTVPQGEKLFF
TRBD1	TRBV18	TRBJ1-4	.	TGTGCCAGCAATACAGGGGGCCTCGGTGAAAAACTGTTTTTT	CASNTGGLGEKLFF
TRBD1	TRBV5-5	TRBJ1-1	.	TGTGCCAGCAGCTCGACAGGGGCTAACACTGAAGCTTTCTTT	CASSSTGANTEAFF
.	TRBV11-2	TRBJ2-3	.	TGTGCCAGCAGCTTAGGCGGGCGTTCCACAGATACGCAGTATTTT	CASSLGGRSTDTQYF
.	TRBV5-6	TRBJ1-1	.	TGTGCCAGCAGCTTTGGCCAGACTCGTGAAGCTTTCTTT	CASSFGQTREAFF
TRBD1	TRBV2	TRBJ1-1	.	TGTGCCAGCAGCCGACAGGGAAAAGACACTGAAGCTTTCTTT	CASSRQGKDTEAFF
TRBD2	TRBV27	TRBJ2-3	.	TGTGCCAGCAGTTTAGCGGGGGAGAACATAGATACGCAGTATTTT	CASSLAGENIDTQYF
.	TRBV9	TRBJ2-3	.	TGTGCCAGCAGGGAGGGACAGAGTAGCACAGATACGCAGTATTTT	CASREGQSSTDTQYF
TRBD1	TRBV19	TRBJ2-2	.	TGTGCCAGTAGCTTGAAGGACAGGCCAAACACCGGGGAGCTGTTTTTT	CASSLKDRPNTGELFF
TRBD1	TRBV7-9	TRBJ1-4	once	TGTGCCAGCAGCCGTACGGGACAGGGGATTGAAAAACTGTTTTTT	CASSRTGQGIEKLFF
TRBD1	TRBV19	TRBJ1-6	.	TGTGCCAGTACCAGGACAGGGGTTAGTAATTCACCCCTCCACTTT	CASTRTGVSNSPLHF
TRBD1	TRBV5-1	TRBJ2-2	.	TGCGCCAGCAGCCCAAGACAGGGGCTAATGACCGGGGAGCTGTTTTTT	CASSPRQGLMTGELFF
TRBD1	TRBV6-5	TRBJ1-3	many	TGTGCCACTCAGGGACAGAACATAAACACCATATATTTT	CATQGQNINTIYF
TRBD1	TRBV7-2	TRBJ2-1	.	TGTGCCAGCAGCTTAGCCCTTGGACAGGGGTGGAATGAGCAGTTCTTC	CASSLALGQGWNEQFF
TRBD2	TRBV4-1	TRBJ2-7	.	TGCGCCAGCAGCCAAGATTCGAGCCGACCTAGCGGGGAGGACGAGCAGTACTTC	CASSQDSSRPSGEDEQYF
.	TRBV6-5	TRBJ2-5	.	TGTGCCAGCAGCCTGGACTACCAAGAGACCCAGTACTTC	CASSLDYQETQYF
.	TRBV28	TRBJ1-5	once	TGTGCCAGCAGTCCCCTCACTCCTTCGGGTCAGCCCCAGCATTTT	CASSPLTPSGQPQHF
.	TRBV5-4	TRBJ2-5	.	TGTGCCAGCAGCCCCATTGAGGGCCAAGAGACCCAGTACTTC	CASSPIEGQETQYF
TRBD1	TRBV27	TRBJ1-4	.	TGTGCCAGCGGGGTGACAGGGGTTAATGAAAAACTGTTTTTT	CASGVTGVNEKLFF
TRBD1	TRBV18	TRBJ1-4	.	TGTGCCAGCTCACCGGGACAGGGTAGTGAAAAACTGTTTTTT	CASSPGQGSEKLFF
TRBD1	TRBV5-1	TRBJ2-5	.	TGCGCCAGCAGCTCATACCAGGGGGCAGAGACCCAGTACTTC	CASSSYQGAETQYF
TRBD1	TRBV5-1	TRBJ1-2	once	TGCGCCAGCAGCGCAAGGGGGCGCGACTATGGCTACACCTTC	CASSARGRDYGYTF